This entry lists 22 T cell receptor beta chains sequenced from one sample in a study of Ad26.COV2.S vaccination and SARS-CoV-2 variants. Treatment of the sample: about 20 received Ad26.COV2.S at low or high dose, single or two shots; about five received placebo; per-sample allocation not given. Collection of the samples took place on day 63 after the first injection of vaccine or placebo. TCRdb keeps only in-frame clones here, not all; method: immunoSEQ multiplex PCR. The sample has about 350,000 clones, approximately 84% seen once. The sequenced sample was peripheral blood, obtained in a trial of Ad26.COV2.S vaccine versus placebo. These receptors originate from a person aged 18-60 years who received the Ad26.COV2.S COVID-19 vaccine or a placebo.

This clone has a handful of counts. The CDR3 does not close with the conserved phenylalanine or tryptophan, likely indicating a read error. Because the CDR3's place on the DNA is in doubt, the DNA is left out and the CDR3 is given as listed by TCRdb. The V call is TRBV28, the J call TRBJ2-6; no check of the table's D call, TRBD1, against the DNA was made. The CDR3 is 11 amino acids in total, end residues counted. The germline V gene has CDR1 MDHEN and CDR2 SYDVKM. The CDR3 sequence is CASSLYTVPLV.

The gene calls are TRBV5-1 and TRBJ1-2; possible D gene TRBD1, 5 bases. Trimming pared 0 bases from V and 3 bases from J, leaving 9 bases between. Germline V gene data show CDR1 as SGHRS and CDR2 as YFSETQ. The CDR3 totals 14 residues. As DNA, the CDR3 is TGCGCCAGCAGCTTGGATTCAGGGCACTATGGCTACACCTTC. Translating gives CASSLDSGHYGYTF.

This chain links TRBV3-1 (or the pseudogene TRBV3-2) with TRBJ2-6; 8 bases align to TRBD2. This CDR3 is 16 amino acids long. V shed 4 bases and J 2 bases; nucleotides not matched to a gene: 4. Germline CDR1 LGHDT, CDR2 YNNKEL (reference sequence). The CDR3 region has the DNA TGTGCCAGCAGCCCCCGGGGGGGGGCTGGGGCCAACGTCCTGACTTTC. Encoded protein: CASSPRGGAGANVLTF.

The rearrangement joins TRBV4-1 to TRBJ2-5, with a possible D match to TRBD1 (6 bases). Germline CDR1 reads MGHRA; CDR2 reads YSYEKL. This CDR3 is 14 amino acids long. Trimming took 4 bases from V and 7 from J, leaving 16 bases between them. CDR3 nucleotides: TGCGCCAGCAGCCCAGACACAGGGTTTGGGACCCAGTACTTC. It specifies CASSPDTGFGTQYF.

CDR3: CASSLGLSEQYF. The CDR3 DNA is TGTGCCAGCAGCTTAGGTCTCTCCGAGCAGTACTTC. This chain connects TRBV7-2 to TRBJ2-7, with D unresolved. Germline-derived CDR1 and CDR2 are SGHTA and FQGNSA. V lost 1 base, J lost 6 bases, and 7 bases lay in between. The CDR3 runs to 12 residues.

The rearrangement uses TRBV15 and TRBJ1-5; TRBD1 aligns across 8 bases. V lost 6 bases and J lost 1; bases outside the gene matches: 5. Germline V gives CDR1 LNHNV, CDR2 YYDKDF (reference sequence). The CDR3 runs 15 residues. In DNA form, the CDR3 reads TGTGCCACCAGAACCGACAGGGGAAGCAATCAGCCCCAGCATTTT. It specifies CATRTDRGSNQPQHF.

The chain recombines TRBV12-3 or TRBV12-4 with TRBJ1-2; 9 positions match TRBD1. J lost 3 bases, V lost 5 bases, and 1 base had no gene match. This CDR3 is built from 13 residues. The CDR3 region is CASSGDRDYGYTF. As DNA, the CDR3 is TGTGCCAGCAGTGGGGACAGGGACTATGGCTACACCTTC.

The chain combines TRBV19 with TRBJ2-1, with 8 bases matching TRBD2. With 7 bases clipped from V and 2 bases from J, the junction kept 7 bases outside the gene matches. CDR3 length equals 15 residues. Germline values: CDR1 LNHDA, CDR2 SQIVND (reference sequence). CDR3 nucleotides: TGTGCCAGTAAAAACGGGACTAGTCCCTACAATGAGCAGTTCTTC. Translation gives CASKNGTSPYNEQFF.

The chain couples TRBV12-3 or TRBV12-4 to TRBJ1-2, with 7 bases matching TRBD1. With 2 bases clipped from V and 7 bases from J, the junction kept 4 bases outside the gene matches. The CDR3 covers 13 residues. The CDR3 DNA is TGTGCCAGCAGTTTATCGACAGGGAGTGGCTACACCTTC. The encoded protein is CASSLSTGSGYTF.

This rearrangement joins TRBV29-1 to TRBJ1-1, with 9 bases aligning to TRBD1. The CDR3 is 15 amino acids. Unmatched junction bases numbered 10, after V lost 7 bases and J lost 1 base. CDR1 SQVTM and CDR2 ANQGSEA come from the germline V gene. The CDR3 DNA sequence: TGCAGCGCCTCTCCCCAGACAGGGGGGAACACTGAAGCTTTCTTT. It specifies CSASPQTGGNTEAFF. Full variable domain (outside the CDR3, taken from reference TRBV29-1 and TRBJ1-1): SAVISQKPSRDICQRGTSLTIQCQVDSQVTMMFWYRQQPGQSLTLIATANQGSEATYESGFVIDKFPISRPNLTFSTLTVSNMSPEDSSIYLCSASPQTGGNTEAFFGQGTRLTVV.

The chain couples TRBV3-1 (or the pseudogene TRBV3-2) to TRBJ2-7, with 9 bases fitting TRBD1. The CDR3 loop spans 17 amino acids. The junction had 9 bases not matched to a gene; V was cut back by 1 base and J by 2 bases. Germline V gives CDR1 LGHDT, CDR2 YNNKEL (reference sequence). The CDR3 here is CASSQVLGDRAPYEQYF. The DNA for the CDR3 is TGTGCCAGCAGCCAAGTGTTGGGGGACAGGGCTCCCTACGAGCAGTACTTC.

The J gene is TRBJ2-1, the V gene TRBV11-2; D remains unclear. This CDR3 has 11 residues. Germline V gene lookup returns CDR1 SGHAT and CDR2 FQNNGV. With 4 bases removed from V and 7 bases from J, the gap between germline ends came to 5 bases. The CDR3 nucleotides are TGTGCCAGCAGCTCCGGGAATGAGCAGTTCTTC. Translating it yields CASSSGNEQFF.

CDR3 coding DNA: TGTGCCAGCAGTTACCGGGCTCAAGCTTTCTTT. This translates into CASSYRAQAFF. The chain has TRBV6-6 and TRBJ1-1; D gene uncertain. The CDR3 loop spans 11 amino acids. The V end lost 2 bases, the J end lost 9 bases, and 7 bases lay between the germline ends. CDR1 MNHNY and CDR2 SVGAGI come from the germline V gene (reference sequence).

The chain recombines TRBV24-1 with TRBJ2-7; possible D gene TRBD1, 6 bases. This CDR3 region has 15 residues. Germline V gene lookup returns CDR1 KGHDR and CDR2 SFDVKD. V was clipped by 4 bases and J by 0 bases, with 12 bases between them. CDR3 sequence reads: CATSDSGDNSYEQYF. The CDR3 DNA reads TGTGCCACCAGTGACTCCGGGGACAACTCCTACGAGCAGTACTTC.

The gene calls are TRBV6-5 and TRBJ2-2; D may be TRBD1 (6 bases). Germline V gene lookup returns CDR1 MNHEY and CDR2 SVGAGI. The length of the CDR3 is 16 residues. V shed 4 bases and J shed 7 bases, with 19 bases lying between them. The CDR3 DNA reads TGTGCCAGCAGTTGGAACCTACAGGGCATTGGCGGGGAGCTGTTTTTT. Its protein product is CASSWNLQGIGGELFF.

This rearrangement joins TRBV18 to TRBJ2-1, with 10 bases aligning to TRBD1. Germline-derived CDR1 and CDR2 are KGHSH and LQKENI. The CDR3 has 13 residues. Trimming took 2 bases from V and 9 from J; bases not matched to a gene: 1. The DNA of the CDR3 is TGTGCCAGCTCACCAAGACAGGGGGCTGAGCAGTTCTTC. This codes for CASSPRQGAEQFF.

This rearrangement joins TRBV30 to TRBJ1-3; D remains ambiguous. The CDR3 is made up of 14 amino acids. Germline CDR1 reads GTSNPN; CDR2 reads SVGIG (reference sequence). V lost 3 bases to trimming and J lost 0 bases, with 9 bases between them. The CDR3, as DNA: TGTGCCTGGAGGGGTCGACACTCTGGAAACACCATATATTTT. This encodes CAWRGRHSGNTIYF.

The rearrangement joins TRBV7-9 to TRBJ2-7; D is unclear. The CDR3 totals 14 residues. Per germline, CDR1 SEHNR and CDR2 FQNEAQ (reference sequence). V was pared by 1 base and J by 3 bases, with 10 bases between. The CDR3 is CASSLVGDGYEQYF. The CDR3 coding sequence is TGTGCCAGCAGCTTAGTCGGTGACGGCTACGAGCAGTACTTC.

The V and J genes are TRBV4-3 and TRBJ2-1, with D maybe TRBD2 (6 bases). CDR1 and CDR2 (germline): LGHNA, YSLEER. The germline V and J ends were trimmed by 5 bases and 7 bases, with 21 bases remaining between them. This CDR3 spans 16 amino acids. CDR3 sequence: CASSSQRVPPHNEQFF. The CDR3 DNA reads as TGCGCCAGCAGCTCCCAGCGGGTACCCCCGCATAATGAGCAGTTCTTC.

The rearrangement links TRBV24-1 to TRBJ2-3; D gene uncertain. The CDR3 spans 16 residues. Per germline, CDR1 KGHDR and CDR2 SFDVKD. Trimming took 0 bases from V and 6 from J, leaving 15 bases between them. CDR3 nucleotides: TGTGCCACCAGTGATTTGCCTCCGGGTGGGGTGGATACGCAGTATTTT. It codes for CATSDLPPGGVDTQYF.

The chain couples TRBV10-3 to TRBJ2-7; D assignment may be TRBD1 or TRBD2 (5 bases each). Germline values: CDR1 ENHRY, CDR2 SYGVKD. V lost 10 bases and J lost 1, with 20 bases in between. This CDR3 has 15 amino acids. This chain's CDR3 is CATDDRGEGSYEQYF. CDR3 in DNA: TGTGCCACGGATGATAGGGGAGAGGGGTCCTACGAGCAGTACTTC.

The V and J genes are TRBV6-1 and TRBJ2-4; the D is unclear. The CDR3 contains 12 residues. The germline CDR1 and CDR2 sequences are MNHNS and SASEGT. V was clipped by 3 bases and J by 7 bases, with 7 bases between them. CDR3 in DNA: TGTGCCAGCAGTGACAAGGTTAACATTCAGTACTTC. Protein: CASSDKVNIQYF.